Listed below are T cell receptor beta chains from one sample, sequenced in a study of blood T cells in healthy people across ages. TCRdb processed the 5' RACE reads anew with MiXCR; each CDR3 protein has one entry. This table holds about 1.4 million distinct CDR3 sequences, roughly 64% found once. The specimen sequenced was blood. The receptors stem from a man in his late teens or twenties in good health. CDR3s include the opening cysteine and the closing phenylalanine or tryptophan. A D gene is named only where the DNA matches it firmly. Where a row states a size, it is once, few, many or the class of an expanded clone; other rows omit it.

D | J | size | V | CDR3 | DNA
TRBD2 | TRBJ2-2 | once | TRBV7-2 | CASSPTSGGYTGELFF | TGTGCCAGCAGCCCGACTAGCGGGGGGTACACCGGGGAGCTGTTTTTT
TRBD1 | TRBJ1-6 | few | TRBV5-6 | CASRPRQGVSSPLHF | TGTGCCAGCAGACCAAGACAGGGGGTCAGTTCACCCCTCCACTTT
. | TRBJ2-3 | few | TRBV15 | CATSRGVTDTQYF | TGTGCCACCAGCAGAGGGGTCACAGATACGCAGTATTTT
. | TRBJ1-2 | once | TRBV4-3 | CASSQDEPWGGYTF | TGCGCCAGCAGCCAAGATGAGCCGTGGGGGGGCTACACCTTC
TRBD2 | TRBJ2-5 | . | TRBV5-1 | CASRPKSGSSYQETQYF | TGCGCCAGCAGGCCTAAAAGCGGGAGTTCATACCAAGAGACCCAGTACTTC
. | TRBJ1-1 | . | TRBV5-1 | CASSLATGALDEAFF | TGCGCCAGCAGCTTGGCCACTGGGGCGCTGGACGAAGCTTTCTTT
TRBD1 | TRBJ2-3 | few | TRBV6-2/TRBV6-3 | CASSPQGLGTDTQYF | TGTGCCAGCAGCCCACAGGGGTTGGGCACAGATACGCAGTATTTT
TRBD2 | TRBJ2-7 | few | TRBV13 | CASSLGTSGRAREQYF | TGTGCCAGCAGCTTAGGCACCAGCGGGAGGGCCAGAGAGCAGTACTTC
. | TRBJ2-7 | . | TRBV6-2/TRBV6-3 | CASSYEGLEQYF | TGTGCCAGCAGTTATGAGGGGCTCGAGCAGTACTTC
TRBD1 | TRBJ2-1 | . | TRBV20-1 | CSVPDRGRGEQFF | TGCAGTGTACCGGACAGGGGGCGCGGTGAGCAGTTCTTC
TRBD2 | TRBJ2-3 | . | TRBV7-6 | CASSASGLTDTQYF | TGTGCCAGCAGCGCTAGCGGGCTCACAGATACGCAGTATTTT
TRBD2 | TRBJ2-5 | . | TRBV10-3 | CAIMGGKEGTQYF | TGTGCCATCATGGGGGGGAAGGAAGGGACCCAGTACTTC
TRBD1 | TRBJ2-7 | . | TRBV20-1 | CSARSRTGTYEQYF | TGCAGTGCTAGATCGAGGACAGGAACCTACGAGCAGTACTTC
TRBD1 | TRBJ2-3 | . | TRBV11-3 | CASSLGTGRLSTDTQYF | TGTGCCAGCAGCCTAGGGACAGGACGACTTAGCACAGATACGCAGTATTTT
. | TRBJ1-6 | . | TRBV28 | CASRLTEYNSPLHF | TGTGCCAGCAGACTGACCGAATATAATTCACCCCTCCACTTT
TRBD1 | TRBJ1-2 | . | TRBV27 | CASSPWDREPPLYGYTF | TGTGCCAGCAGTCCCTGGGACAGGGAACCCCCTCTCTATGGCTACACCTTC
. | TRBJ1-2 | few | TRBV18 | CASSPRGGGGANYGYTF | TGTGCCAGCTCACCACGGGGTGGAGGAGGTGCTAACTATGGCTACACCTTC
. | TRBJ1-4 | once | TRBV4-1 | CASSQVGTNWDEKLFF | TGCGCCAGCAGCCAAGTGGGGACCAATTGGGATGAAAAACTGTTTTTT
. | TRBJ1-1 | once | TRBV4-1 | CASSQGGDVPQDTEAFF | TGCGCCAGCAGCCAAGGCGGAGACGTCCCACAGGACACTGAAGCTTTCTTT
. | TRBJ2-7 | . | TRBV5-1 | CASSLYRESSYEQYF | TGCGCCAGCAGCTTATACAGGGAGAGCTCCTACGAGCAGTACTTC
. | TRBJ1-1 | . | TRBV20-1 | CSAQGLGDTEAFF | TGCAGTGCTCAGGGACTTGGGGACACTGAAGCTTTCTTT
TRBD2 | TRBJ2-3 | . | TRBV27 | CAAGAFTDTQYF | TGTGCGGCGGGAGCCTTCACAGATACGCAGTATTTT
. | TRBJ2-3 | . | TRBV6-2/TRBV6-3 | CASKEAALTDTQYF | TGTGCCAGCAAAGAAGCGGCCCTCACAGATACGCAGTATTTT
TRBD2 | TRBJ2-3 | . | TRBV25-1 | CASSDLAGVTDTQYF | TGTGCCAGCAGTGACTTAGCGGGAGTAACAGATACGCAGTATTTT
TRBD1 | TRBJ2-7 | . | TRBV4-3 | CASSQDEDRGYEQYF | TGCGCCAGCAGCCAAGATGAGGACAGGGGCTACGAGCAGTACTTC
. | TRBJ2-4 | . | TRBV12-3/TRBV12-4 | CASSLRGLPFMKYF | TGTGCCAGCAGTTTACGCGGATTACCTTTTATGAAGTACTTC
TRBD2 | TRBJ2-3 | few | TRBV2 | CASSGLLAGDTDTQYF | TGTGCCAGCAGTGGGTTGCTAGCGGGGGACACAGATACGCAGTATTTT
TRBD2 | TRBJ2-1 | few | TRBV20-1 | CSAWIAGGPDEQFF | TGCAGTGCTTGGATAGCGGGGGGGCCGGATGAGCAGTTCTTC